What follows is one TCR beta chain and its context. Deletions cut 5 bases from V and 2 bases from J, with 18 bases between. CDR1 SGHTA and CDR2 FQGNSA come from the germline V gene. The CDR3 has 16 residues. This specimen belongs to a study of blood T cell repertoires in COVID-19. Looking at the study overall: Italy, Spain and the United States were the sources of the convalescent and acute COVID-19 samples. Nucleic acid was either cDNA or gDNA, and it came from T cells, B-cell-depleted T cells, or PBMCs.

Original processing methods: Quantification of nucleated cells was approximated via reference gene primer amplification. Measured with immunoSEQ multiplex PCR; TCRdb has only the in-frame clones, and not every one. From that table come the V and J calls and clone size; the DNA was used to work out D and trimming. The repertoire includes 140,000 or so clones, about 79% of them detected once, and over 2.5% sits in the top ten. The sample comprised peripheral blood. This chain links TRBV7-2 with TRBJ1-2; D is possibly TRBD1 (6 bases). This TCR derives from an elderly woman with acute or convalescent COVID-19. The DNA for the CDR3 is TGTGCCAGCAGCCCCCGAAGGACCGGGACAAACTATGGCTACACCTTC. As protein: CASSPRRTGTNYGYTF.